This T cell receptor (beta chain) was retrieved from a study of T cells in Graves' hyperthyroidism and ophthalmopathy. Study results and limitations: Researchers found most expanded thyroid clonotypes above 0.001 in blood as well.

About this clonotype: Its antigen is unknown.

RNA transcripts were the template for amplifying TCR beta CDR3 regions. The HTBI primer set served for first-round RT-PCR of the TCR CDR3. TCRdb processed the multiplex PCR reads anew with MiXCR; each CDR3 protein has one entry. The data contain 500,000 or so distinct CDR3 sequences, about 16% of them seen just once; the ten biggest clones take up 25% to 30%. Inclusion characteristics of ophthalmopathy patients comprised a Clinical Activity Score of at least 3, a NOSPECS grade of at least 4, and duration under 3 months. Clinical symptoms, serum thyroxine, TRAb, thyroid ultrasound and orbital computed tomography informed diagnoses. This CDR3 comprises 15 residues. With 3 bases removed from V and 1 base from J, the gap between germline ends came to 12 bases. CDR1 is LNHDA and CDR2 is SQIVND in the germline V gene (reference sequence).

The J gene is TRBJ1-1, the V gene TRBV19, with a weak D call TRBD1 (5 bases). The sample was blood. The TCR originated in a woman aged 25 to 39 with Graves' ophthalmopathy. CDR3 protein: CASSIPLTGNTEAFF. The CDR3 DNA is TGTGCCAGTAGTATCCCCCTTACAGGGAACACTGAAGCTTTCTTT.